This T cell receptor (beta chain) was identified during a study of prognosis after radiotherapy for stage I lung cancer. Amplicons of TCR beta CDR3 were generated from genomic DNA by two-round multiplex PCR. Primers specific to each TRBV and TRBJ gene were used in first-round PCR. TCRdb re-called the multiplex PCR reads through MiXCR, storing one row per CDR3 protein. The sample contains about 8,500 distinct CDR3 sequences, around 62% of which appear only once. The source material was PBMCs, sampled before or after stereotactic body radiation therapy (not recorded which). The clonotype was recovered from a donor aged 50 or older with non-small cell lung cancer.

DNA of the CDR3: TGTGCCAGCAGTCCACAGGTTACCGGAAACACCATATATTTT. Translation gives CASSPQVTGNTIYF. The chain combines TRBV28 with TRBJ1-3; a possible D gene is TRBD1 (5 bases). Germline CDR1 reads MDHEN; CDR2 reads SYDVKM. The V gene lost 5 bases and the J gene lost 4 bases, with 12 bases spanning the gap. The CDR3 totals 14 residues.